This entry lists 26 T cell receptor beta chains sequenced from one sample in a study of cytomegalovirus exposure and HLA in healthy donors (dated by TCRdb to 2015 to 2018). The library was generated by the immunoSEQ multiplex PCR assay. For the multiplex PCR, a mixture combining 60 forward primers for TCR Vbeta segments and 13 reverse primers for TCR Jbeta segments was used. Entries here come from immuneACCESS through TCRdb and include only in-frame sequences with V and J called. Some clones fail to appear in such tables; in the studies checked, an unresolved V gene covers under half of the shortfall, and the cause of the remainder is unknown. The sample yields approximately 160,000 clones; over 80% were counted once. The ten biggest clones cover roughly 2% of the sample. The source material was PBMCs. These receptors came from a human donor in good health.

This chain joins TRBV6-6 and TRBJ1-2, with 10 bases that match TRBD1. This CDR3 region has 14 residues. With V trimmed by 5 bases and J by 5 bases, 5 bases remained unmatched. Germline assignment: CDR1 MNHNY and CDR2 SVGAGI (reference sequence). The CDR3 loop is CASSNDRGQYGYTF. Here the CDR3 DNA reads TGTGCCAGCAGTAACGACAGGGGGCAATATGGCTACACCTTC.

The rearrangement links TRBV27 to TRBJ2-1; a weak D match, TRBD1 (6 bases). Germline loops: CDR1 MNHEY, CDR2 SMNVEV (reference sequence). The CDR3 extends over 15 amino acids. The V end was cut by 3 bases, the J end by 3 bases, with 12 bases between. The CDR3 nucleotides read TGTGCCAGCAGTTTCGACAGGTCCCTCTACAATGAGCAGTTCTTC. Amino acids: CASSFDRSLYNEQFF.

This clone has only a few counts. The V and J genes are TRBV5-1 and TRBJ2-5; 7 bases are a match to TRBD1. Germline trimming cut 4 bases from V and 1 base from J; bases unmatched to any gene: 1. The germline gives CDR1 SGHRS, CDR2 YFSETQ. The CDR3 totals 13 residues. The CDR3 is CASSRGRQETQYF. CDR3 sequence (DNA): TGCGCCAGCAGCAGGGGGCGCCAAGAGACCCAGTACTTC.

This chain joins TRBV7-9 and TRBJ1-1, with D perhaps matching TRBD1 (6 bases). CDR3 length: 14 residues. Between the trimmed V and J ends, which lost 1 base and 0 bases, there was a span of 6 bases. Per the germline V gene, CDR1 is SEHNR and CDR2 is FQNEAQ (reference sequence). For the CDR3, the DNA is TGTGCCAGCAGCTTAGGACAGGTGAACACTGAAGCTTTCTTT. This gives the protein CASSLGQVNTEAFF. Complete variable domain (other parts from reference TRBV7-9 and TRBJ1-1): DTGVSQNPRHKITKRGQNVTFRCDPISEHNRLYWYRQTLGQGPEFLTYFQNEAQLEKSRLLSDRFSAERPKGSFSTLEIQRTEQGDSAMYLCASSLGQVNTEAFFGQGTRLTVV.

This clone has more than one count but fewer than ten. This rearrangement joins TRBV4-3 to TRBJ1-1; no clear D gene. Germline loops: CDR1 LGHNA, CDR2 YSLEER. This CDR3 contains 14 residues. The V gene lost 1 base and the J gene lost 4 bases, with 10 bases spanning the gap. CDR3 amino acids: CASSQVVFGTEAFF. Written as DNA, the CDR3 is TGCGCCAGCAGCCAAGTAGTATTCGGCACTGAAGCTTTCTTT.

CDR3 nucleotides: TGTGCCAGCAGCTCGACAGGGTGGGAGAAACTGTTTTTT. Translation gives CASSSTGWEKLFF. The chain uses TRBV7-9 and TRBJ1-4; TRBD1 agrees at 7 bases. The CDR3 loop spans 13 amino acids. Looked up from germline, CDR1 is SEHNR and CDR2 is FQNEAQ (reference sequence). V dropped 4 bases and J dropped 11; count of bases not matched to a gene: 7.

This clone was seen more than once but under ten times. The chain joins TRBV7-3 to TRBJ1-1; 8 bases fit TRBD1. CDR3 size: 15 residues. V dropped 3 bases and J dropped 3; count of bases not matched to a gene: 6. Germline lookup yields CDR1 SGHTA and CDR2 FQGTGA. CDR3 in amino acids: CASSFSQGVDTEAFF. CDR3 bases: TGTGCCAGCAGCTTTTCACAGGGGGTGGACACTGAAGCTTTCTTT.

The J gene is TRBJ1-1, the V gene TRBV20-1; no clear D. The V end lost 3 bases, the J end lost 3 bases, and 5 bases lay between the germline ends. This CDR3 spans 11 amino acids. Germline assignment: CDR1 DFQATT and CDR2 SNEGSKA (reference sequence). CDR3 amino acids: CSARRDTEAFF. In DNA form, the CDR3 reads TGCAGTGCTAGGAGGGACACTGAAGCTTTCTTT.

This clone was counted between two and nine times. The rearrangement uses TRBV6-4 and TRBJ2-7, with TRBD2 matching over 10 bases. This CDR3 has 15 amino acids. Germline V gives CDR1 MRHNA, CDR2 SNTAGT. J lost 2 bases, V lost 6 bases, and 7 bases had no gene match. As DNA, the CDR3 is TGTGCCAGCAGACCCACTAGCGGGGCCGCCTACGAGCAGTACTTC. Amino acid sequence: CASRPTSGAAYEQYF.

This CDR3 reads CASSWSRDRAYEQYF. In nucleotides, the CDR3 is TGTGCCAGCAGCTGGTCCCGGGACAGGGCCTACGAGCAGTACTTC. The chain links TRBV5-4 to TRBJ2-7; 9 bases line up with TRBD1. The CDR3 is 15 amino acids. Germline V gene sequence: CDR1 SGHNT, CDR2 YYREEE (reference sequence). The trim removed 3 bases at V and 2 bases at J, leaving 6 bases unmatched.

The gene calls are TRBV27 and TRBJ2-7; 8 bases are a match to TRBD1. Trimming cost V 5 bases and J 5 bases; bases outside gene matches: 11. The CDR3 totals 15 residues. The germline V gene has CDR1 MNHEY and CDR2 SMNVEV (reference sequence). For the CDR3, the DNA is TGTGCCAGCAGTAAACCGGGACAGGTGTATAACGAGCAGTACTTC. Its protein product is CASSKPGQVYNEQYF.

In regard to this clone: One end of the junction does not line up with germline, which may come from a read error. The chain employs TRBV6-5 and TRBJ1-2; possible D gene TRBD1, 5 bases. CDR1 MNHEY and CDR2 SVGAGI come from the germline V gene. The CDR3 consists of 12 residues. CDR3 nucleotide sequence: TGTGCCAGCCGGGACTCTAACCATGGCTACACCTTC. This codes for CASRDSNHGYTF.

Notes on this clone: This sample includes further DNA sequences coding for the same CDR3. V gene TRBV29-1 combines with J gene TRBJ1-1, with 10 bases identical to TRBD1. Germline V CDR1 and CDR2: SQVTM, ANQGSEA. The ends lost 7 bases at V and 2 bases at J; junction bases unmatched: 4. CDR3 size: 13 residues. In nucleotides, the CDR3 is TGCAGCGCCGAGACAGGGGGCAACACTGAAGCTTTCTTT. This gives the protein CSAETGGNTEAFF.

Here the CDR3 reads CASSSRTIASYEQYF. CDR3 DNA sequence: TGTGCCAGCAGCAGCCGGACGATAGCGTCCTACGAGCAGTACTTC. V usage is TRBV7-2 and J usage is TRBJ2-7; weak D call: TRBD2 (5 bases). The germline CDR1 and CDR2 sequences are SGHTA and FQGNSA. V shed 5 bases and J shed 1 base, with 15 bases lying between them. The CDR3 loop spans 15 amino acids.

This chain links TRBV9 with TRBJ2-1; the D is unclear. CDR3 length: 15 amino acids. Between the trimmed V and J ends, which lost 0 bases and 0 bases, there was a span of 7 bases. Germline CDR1 SGDLS, CDR2 YYNGEE. The DNA of the CDR3 is TGTGCCAGCAGCGTAGGTAGCCTCTCCTACAATGAGCAGTTCTTC. The encoded protein is CASSVGSLSYNEQFF.

The chain carries TRBV7-2 and TRBJ2-1, with 14 bases identical to TRBD2. Unmatched junction bases numbered 6, after V lost 3 bases and J lost 2 bases. The CDR3 contains 18 residues. In germline, CDR1 is SGHTA, CDR2 FQGNSA. This CDR3 reads CASSFPTSGGGAYNEQFF. The CDR3 coding sequence is TGTGCCAGCAGCTTCCCGACTAGCGGGGGGGGTGCCTACAATGAGCAGTTCTTC.

The chain has TRBV5-6 and TRBJ2-6, with D possibly TRBD2 on 5 matching bases. Germline assignment: CDR1 SGHDT and CDR2 YYEEEE. V was clipped by 0 bases and J by 0 bases, with 13 bases between them. This CDR3 is built from 18 residues. The CDR3 reads CASSLAPSGSSGANVLTF. CDR3 nucleotides: TGTGCCAGCAGCTTGGCCCCTAGTGGGAGCTCTGGGGCCAACGTCCTGACTTTC.

The V and J genes are TRBV5-6 and TRBJ2-7; 8 nucleotides align to TRBD1. The CDR3 runs 13 residues. CDR1 and CDR2 from the germline V gene are SGHDT and YYEEEE. V gave up 4 bases and J gave up 6 bases; unmatched junction bases: 6. CDR3 nucleotide sequence: TGTGCCAGCAGCCTACTCACAGGGGGCGAGCAGTACTTC. It encodes CASSLLTGGEQYF.

The chain joins TRBV5-4 to TRBJ1-2; 9 bases line up with TRBD1. The V segment lost 1 base and the J segment 8 bases; nucleotides outside the gene matches: 9. The germline V gene encodes CDR1 SGHNT and CDR2 YYREEE (reference sequence). This CDR3 has 15 amino acids. The CDR3 DNA follows: TGTGCCAGCAGCTTGTTTAGCACAGGGGGCCTGGGCTACACCTTC. Amino acids: CASSLFSTGGLGYTF.

CDR3 sequence (DNA): TGTGCCAGCAGCTTCAGCGGGGGCGACGAGCAGTACTTC. It is translated as CASSFSGGDEQYF. The V and J genes are TRBV7-7 and TRBJ2-7; 8 bases align to TRBD2. CDR3 length: 13 amino acids. Germline trimming cut 3 bases from V and 5 bases from J; bases unmatched to any gene: 3. CDR1 is SSHAT and CDR2 is FNYEAQ in the germline V gene (reference sequence).

Notes on this clone: The junction does not match germline at one end; this may be a read error. The V gene is TRBV7-8, the J gene TRBJ1-4; D gene unclear. Germline V gene data show CDR1 as SGHVS and CDR2 as FQNEAQ. The CDR3 is made up of 14 amino acids. The CDR3 spells CASSFSLEEENLFF. CDR3 nucleotides: TGTGCCAGCAGCTTCAGTTTGGAGGAGGAAAACCTGTTTTTT.

CDR3 in amino acids: CASSPHGARASGGADEQYF. CDR3 DNA sequence: TGTGCCAGCAGCCCACATGGGGCCAGGGCTAGCGGGGGGGCGGACGAGCAGTACTTC. V is TRBV4-2 and J is TRBJ2-7; 12 bases align to TRBD2. This CDR3 is built from 19 residues. Germline V gives CDR1 LGHNA, CDR2 YNFKEQ. The junction had 18 bases not matched to a gene; V was cut back by 4 bases and J by 5 bases.

The chain carries TRBV5-6 and TRBJ1-6; D possibly corresponds to TRBD1 (5 bases). The CDR3 is 17 residues long. The V end was cut by 0 bases, the J end by 3 bases, with 13 bases between. Germline V lookup: CDR1 SGHDT, CDR2 YYEEEE. This chain's CDR3 is CASSLEAGGFYNSPLHF. In nucleotides, the CDR3 is TGTGCCAGCAGCTTGGAAGCCGGGGGTTTCTATAATTCACCCCTCCACTTT.

The CDR3 region is CASSPFSPGWNEQYF. The CDR3 DNA follows: TGTGCCAGCAGTCCTTTCAGCCCAGGGTGGAACGAGCAGTACTTC. V gene TRBV6-1 combines with J gene TRBJ2-7, with D tentatively TRBD1 (5 bases). The germline V and J ends were trimmed by 5 bases and 5 bases, with 19 bases remaining between them. The CDR3 covers 15 residues. Per germline, CDR1 MNHNS and CDR2 SASEGT.

Only one count was recorded for this clone. V usage is TRBV6-5 and J usage is TRBJ1-5; D call uncertain. Germline CDR1 is MNHEY and CDR2 is SVGAGI. The V end was cut by 0 bases, the J end by 5 bases, with 8 bases between. The CDR3 covers 14 residues. The DNA for the CDR3 is TGTGCCAGCAGTTACTCGCGTAATTATCAGCCCCAGCATTTT. This translates into CASSYSRNYQPQHF.

This clone was detected only once. The V and J genes are TRBV5-1 and TRBJ2-5, with TRBD1 matching over 7 bases. The CDR3 extends over 15 amino acids. Losses at the gene ends were 4 bases for V and 1 base for J; bases not matched to a gene: 7. Germline V gene lookup returns CDR1 SGHRS and CDR2 YFSETQ. This CDR3 is CASSLGQVLQETQYF. DNA for the CDR3: TGCGCCAGCAGCCTCGGACAGGTCCTCCAAGAGACCCAGTACTTC.